A single T cell receptor (beta chain) is shown here with its context. What it binds is unknown. This record comes from a study of cytomegalovirus exposure and HLA in healthy donors. Study-wide context: Prior work identified more than 90 million unique TCR beta sequences in around 170 million T cells. Study-wide points: Some V segments (TRBV6-2 and TRBV6-3 among them) were excluded as indistinguishable. Follow-up analysis later connected one missense variant in DCLRE1C with trimming of TCR beta V- and J-genes.

The V gene lost 0 bases and the J gene lost 0 bases, with 6 bases spanning the gap. Germline loops: CDR1 SGDLS, CDR2 YYNGEE. The CDR3 spans 15 residues. The PCR was carried out with 60 Vbeta primers and 13 Jbeta primers. The data were produced by immunoSEQ multiplex PCR, yet TCRdb's version contains in-frame clones alone and is incomplete. The repertoire holds approximately 190,000 clones, with about 80% as singletons. Those who donated were healthy bone marrow donors. Sequenced sample: PBMCs. This receptor was taken from a woman aged 25 to 45 in good health and CMV-seropositive. The J gene is TRBJ2-2, the V gene TRBV9; unclear D gene. As DNA, the CDR3 is TGTGCCAGCAGCGTAGTGGCGGCGAACACCGGGGAGCTGTTTTTT. It is translated as CASSVVAANTGELFF.